The clone carrying this T cell receptor beta chain was seen many times. One base away lies a much larger clone, so this may be a sequencing read error. PBMCs were collected from a 10 ml volume of fresh peripheral blood. The sample comes from a study of T cells in Graves' hyperthyroidism and ophthalmopathy. Using RNA transcripts as the source, TCR beta CDR3 regions were amplified. HTBI primers were employed in a first-round RT-PCR of the TCR CDR3. TCRdb called the multiplex PCR reads again in MiXCR, with one record for every CDR3 protein. The sample has a few hundred thousand distinct CDR3 sequences; around 20% are singletons. CDR1 and CDR2 from the germline V gene are MDHEN and SYDVKM. This CDR3 spans 15 amino acids.

The rearrangement links TRBV28 to TRBJ2-5, with D perhaps matching TRBD2 (8 bases). The sequence came from a man aged 18 to 29 with Graves' hyperthyroidism. The source material was blood. The CDR3 DNA follows: TGTGCCAGCAGTTTTAAGGGGGCGGGAGGAGAGACCAAGTACTTC. It specifies CASSFKGAGGETKYF. Looking up the rest from reference TRBV28 and TRBJ2-5 gives the full variable domain: DVKVTQSSRYLVKRTGEKVFLECVQDMDHENMFWYRQDPGLGLRLIYFSYDVKMKEKGDIPEGYSVSREKKERFSLILESASTNQTSMYLCASSFKGAGGETKYFGPGTRLLVL.